A selection of T cell receptor beta chains follows, all from one sample in a study of T cells in Graves' hyperthyroidism and ophthalmopathy. TCRdb fed the multiplex PCR reads into MiXCR, producing one record per CDR3 protein. The sample consists of some 460,000 distinct CDR3 sequences, 15% to 19% of them appearing once. Sequencing input: blood. The receptors were sampled from a young woman with Graves' hyperthyroidism. Both conserved end residues are part of each CDR3. D genes are given only for firm matches. Clone size is stated in some rows and not others, as once, few, many or a class when expanded.

cdr3_length j_call v_call clone_size d_call cdr3_aa cdr3_nt
16 TRBJ2-3 TRBV2 many NA CASSETRPAGTDTQYF TGTGCCAGCAGTGAGACCCGTCCGGCTGGGACAGATACGCAGTATTTT
15 TRBJ1-3 TRBV6-2/TRBV6-3 few TRBD1 CASNEQGFAGNTIYF TGTGCCAGTAACGAACAGGGGTTCGCTGGAAACACCATATATTTT
14 TRBJ2-1 TRBV28 many NA CASSFQGIWDEQFF TGTGCCAGCAGTTTTCAGGGTATCTGGGATGAGCAGTTCTTC
17 TRBJ2-1 TRBV12-3/TRBV12-4 NA TRBD2 CASSRFSGRAAYNEQFF TGTGCCAGCAGTCGCTTTAGCGGGAGGGCTGCCTACAATGAGCAGTTCTTC
13 TRBJ1-1 TRBV9 NA NA CASSSHVSTEAFF TGTGCCAGCAGCAGCCACGTCAGCACTGAAGCTTTCTTT
15 TRBJ1-2 TRBV6-1 many NA CASSESFGQSYGYTF TGTGCCAGCAGTGAAAGCTTCGGACAGTCCTATGGCTACACCTTC
19 TRBJ2-1 TRBV7-2 few TRBD1 CASSLGTGRLRYIYNEQFF TGTGCCAGCAGCTTAGGGACAGGGAGATTACGCTATATCTACAATGAGCAGTTCTTC
14 TRBJ1-3 TRBV2 many TRBD1 CASSEGTGRNTIYF TGTGCCAGCAGTGAAGGGACAGGCAGAAACACCATATATTTT
13 TRBJ2-1 TRBV2 many NA CAIRGAPYNEQFF TGTGCCATCCGGGGGGCCCCTTACAATGAGCAGTTCTTC
18 TRBJ2-5 TRBV6-1 NA TRBD2 CASRQGTSGGAIQETQYF TGTGCCAGCAGACAAGGGACTAGCGGGGGCGCCATCCAAGAGACCCAGTACTTC
18 TRBJ1-1 TRBV4-1 NA TRBD1 CASSQPNNLGTGVTEAFF TGCGCCAGCAGCCAACCTAATAACTTGGGGACAGGGGTCACTGAAGCTTTCTTT
15 TRBJ2-1 TRBV3-1 many TRBD1 CASSAQGKINGEQFF TGTGCCAGCAGCGCACAGGGGAAGATAAATGGTGAGCAGTTCTTC
16 TRBJ2-1 TRBV28 NA NA CASSLGAGVPLNEQFF TGTGCCAGCAGTTTAGGCGCCGGGGTTCCCCTGAATGAGCAGTTCTTC
11 TRBJ2-7 TRBV6-1 many NA CASSDRYEQYF TGTGCCAGCAGTGATCGCTACGAGCAGTACTTC
14 TRBJ2-3 TRBV2 many NA CASSGLRGTDTQYF TGTGCCAGCAGTGGTCTTAGGGGAACAGATACGCAGTATTTT
16 TRBJ1-2 TRBV7-2 many TRBD1 CASSPETGGLNYGYTF TGTGCCAGCAGCCCAGAGACAGGGGGATTAAACTATGGCTACACCTTC